Below, one TCR beta chain is given with its context. Antigen unknown. This sample was taken from a study of Ad26.COV2.S vaccination and SARS-CoV-2 variants. Study findings and constraints: Breadth of non-spike TCRs did not differ between vaccinees and placebo recipients.

CDR3 size: 16 residues. The germline gives CDR1 SGHRS, CDR2 YFSETQ. Between the trimmed V and J ends, which lost 4 bases and 0 bases, there was a span of 14 bases. Only in-frame clones appear in the TCRdb table, and some are missing; sequencing was by immunoSEQ multiplex PCR. In the table there are about 680,000 clones, about 89% of which are singletons. Regarding treatment: 15 to 20 received Ad26.COV2.S at low or high dose, single or two shots; several received placebo; per-sample allocation not given. Day 63 after the first vaccine or placebo injection was the time point for sampling. The sequences come from peripheral blood, collected in a trial of Ad26.COV2.S vaccine versus placebo. The source of this sequence is a person aged 18-60 years who received the Ad26.COV2.S COVID-19 vaccine or a placebo. V and J are TRBV5-1 and TRBJ1-3; no firm D call. The CDR3 nucleotides read TGCGCCAGCAGCCCCGCTCGGGTTTCCTCTGGAAACACCATATATTTT. It codes for CASSPARVSSGNTIYF.